This is a list of T cell receptor beta chains from one sample in a study of blood T cell repertoires in COVID-19. Sequencing was performed with immunoSEQ multiplex PCR; in TCRdb, only in-frame clones are kept and a portion is missing. The repertoire has roughly 190,000 clones, nearly 90% of them found once; the top ten carry roughly 21%. Material: peripheral blood. The receptor source for this set is a man between 60 and 75 years old with active or convalescent COVID-19. The CDR3 runs from the conserved cysteine through the conserved F or W. Each record gives: J gene, V gene, clone size, D gene, CDR3 DNA, CDR3 protein. The D gene is left open where the match is weak. Some rows have no size entry. The others give once, few or many, or a class for an expanded clone.

J: TRBJ2-5; V: TRBV7-2; size: -; D: -; DNA: TGTGCCAGCAGCCTTCAACGGGGGGCGGGTGAGACCCAGTACTTC; CDR3: CASSLQRGAGETQYF
J: TRBJ1-4; V: TRBV18; size: -; D: -; DNA: TGTGCCAGCTCACCCGGGGGGGGTGCAACTAATGAAAAACTGTTTTTT; CDR3: CASSPGGGATNEKLFF
J: TRBJ2-7; V: TRBV7-9; size: -; D: -; DNA: TGTGCCAGCAGTTACAACGATCCAACCCACGAGCAGTACTTC; CDR3: CASSYNDPTHEQYF
J: TRBJ1-3; V: TRBV9; size: -; D: -; DNA: TGTGCCAGCAGCCCCCGGCAGGGATCTGGAAACACCATATATTTT; CDR3: CASSPRQGSGNTIYF
J: TRBJ1-2; V: TRBV2; size: -; D: -; DNA: TGTGCCAGCAGAGATCACGGCATCAGGGGTTATGGCTACACCTTC; CDR3: CASRDHGIRGYGYTF
J: TRBJ1-1; V: TRBV12-3/TRBV12-4; size: few; D: -; DNA: TGTGCCAGCAGAAGGGAGGTAAACACTGAAGCTTTCTTT; CDR3: CASRREVNTEAFF
J: TRBJ2-5; V: TRBV7-9; size: -; D: TRBD2; DNA: TGTGCCAGCAGCTCTTGGGGACTAGCATTTGAGACCCAGTACTTC; CDR3: CASSSWGLAFETQYF
J: TRBJ2-6; V: TRBV6-6; size: -; D: -; DNA: TGTGCCAGCAGTTCCCGACAGGCTGGGGCCAACGTCCTGACTTTC; CDR3: CASSSRQAGANVLTF
J: TRBJ1-2; V: TRBV28; size: -; D: -; DNA: TGTGCCAGCAGCTCCTCTCCCCGGCGGGACCTCTATGGCTACACCTTC; CDR3: CASSSSPRRDLYGYTF
J: TRBJ1-1; V: TRBV7-3; size: -; D: -; DNA: TGTGCCAGCAGCCCTAACAGTGTCACTGAAGCTTTCTTT; CDR3: CASSPNSVTEAFF
J: TRBJ1-2; V: TRBV25-1; size: -; D: -; DNA: TGTGCCAGCAGTGACTCCGACTACGGCAGGACCCTTTACACCTTC; CDR3: CASSDSDYGRTLYTF
J: TRBJ2-5; V: TRBV5-1; size: -; D: -; DNA: TGCGCCAGCAGCCGAGGCGGGGATGAGACCCAGTACTTC; CDR3: CASSRGGDETQYF
J: TRBJ1-2; V: TRBV29-1; size: -; D: -; DNA: TGCAGCGTTGAAGAGGGGCGAGGCTACACCTTC; CDR3: CSVEEGRGYTF
J: TRBJ2-7; V: TRBV6-1; size: -; D: -; DNA: TGTGCCAGCAGTGCATTTACCCTGACAGGTAGTGGTTCCCCCTACGAGCAGTACTTC; CDR3: CASSAFTLTGSGSPYEQYF
J: TRBJ1-1; V: TRBV9; size: -; D: -; DNA: TGTGCCAGCAGCCTGGGGGCGAGGGACACTGAAGCTTTCTTT; CDR3: CASSLGARDTEAFF
J: TRBJ1-2; V: TRBV3-1/TRBV3-2; size: -; D: TRBD1; DNA: TGTGCCAGCAGCCAAGGGACAGGCGCTAACTATGGCTACACCTTC; CDR3: CASSQGTGANYGYTF
J: TRBJ1-3; V: TRBV2; size: -; D: TRBD1; DNA: TGTGCCAGCAGTGCCGGGACAGGAGTACTCTCTGGAAACACCATATATTTT; CDR3: CASSAGTGVLSGNTIYF
J: TRBJ1-3; V: TRBV6-5; size: -; D: TRBD1; DNA: TGTGCCAGCAGTCGACAGGGTGGAAACACCATATATTTT; CDR3: CASSRQGGNTIYF
J: TRBJ2-7; V: TRBV6-5; size: -; D: -; DNA: TGTGCCAGCATCCCCCCTCCAGGGACCTACGAGCAGTACTTC; CDR3: CASIPPPGTYEQYF
J: TRBJ2-2; V: TRBV4-1; size: -; D: TRBD2; DNA: TGCGCCAGCAGCCAAGCGACTAGCGGGGCGAACACCGGGGAGCTGTTTTTT; CDR3: CASSQATSGANTGELFF
J: TRBJ2-3; V: TRBV30; size: -; D: TRBD2; DNA: TGTGCCTGGAGTCCCCCGGGAGGGGATACGCAGTATTTT; CDR3: CAWSPPGGDTQYF
J: TRBJ1-4; V: TRBV10-2; size: -; D: -; DNA: TGCGCCAGCAGTGATTCGGCAGGGATAAATGAAAAACTGTTTTTT; CDR3: CASSDSAGINEKLFF
J: TRBJ1-6; V: TRBV5-4; size: -; D: -; DNA: TGTGCCAGCAGCTTGGGGGGGAACAGGGCTAGGAGTTCACCCCTCCACTTT; CDR3: CASSLGGNRARSSPLHF
J: TRBJ2-7; V: TRBV11-2; size: -; D: -; DNA: TGTGCCAGCAGCTTAGATCGGAGGAGCTCCTACGAGCAGTACTTC; CDR3: CASSLDRRSSYEQYF
J: TRBJ1-1; V: TRBV5-1; size: once; D: -; DNA: TGCGCCAGCAGCCTACAGGGGAACACTGAAGCTTTCTTT; CDR3: CASSLQGNTEAFF
J: TRBJ2-7; V: TRBV7-2; size: once; D: TRBD2; DNA: TGTGCCAGCAGCTTAGGAGCGGGGGGGAGCTACGAGCAGTACTTC; CDR3: CASSLGAGGSYEQYF
J: TRBJ1-2; V: TRBV6-5; size: once; D: -; DNA: TGTGCCAGCAGTTCCGCCCCGGCGGGCTATGGCTACACCTTC; CDR3: CASSSAPAGYGYTF
J: TRBJ2-1; V: TRBV7-9; size: -; D: -; DNA: TGTGCCAGCAGCTTAGGACAGGGACTTGGGGAGCAGTTCTTC; CDR3: CASSLGQGLGEQFF
J: TRBJ2-4; V: TRBV14; size: -; D: -; DNA: TGTGCCAGCAGCCAAGGAGCAACCATTCAGTACTTC; CDR3: CASSQGATIQYF
J: TRBJ2-3; V: TRBV21-1; size: once; D: -; DNA: TGTGCCAGCAACCTCTTAGCGGGGGGCCCCACAGATACGCAGTATTTT; CDR3: CASNLLAGGPTDTQYF
J: TRBJ1-5; V: TRBV2; size: -; D: TRBD1; DNA: TGTGCCAGCACTCCTACAGGGGTCAGCAATCAGCCCCAGCATTTT; CDR3: CASTPTGVSNQPQHF
J: TRBJ1-1; V: TRBV27; size: -; D: -; DNA: TGTGCCAGCAGTTTGTCGACTGGAACTGAAGCTTTCTTT; CDR3: CASSLSTGTEAFF
J: TRBJ2-2; V: TRBV5-1; size: -; D: -; DNA: TGCGCCACCGGACTGGCCGGCACCGGGGAGCTGTTTTTT; CDR3: CATGLAGTGELFF
J: TRBJ2-6; V: TRBV19; size: -; D: -; DNA: TGTGCCAGTATGAAGCCTCTCGGTGGGGCCAACGTCCTGACTTTC; CDR3: CASMKPLGGANVLTF
J: TRBJ1-1; V: TRBV5-4; size: -; D: -; DNA: TGTGCCAGCAGCTTGGACAGCATGAACACTGAAGCTTTCTTT; CDR3: CASSLDSMNTEAFF
J: TRBJ2-7; V: TRBV6-5; size: -; D: TRBD1; DNA: TGTGCCAGCAGTCAATCCGGGACAGAATATTACGAGCAGTACTTC; CDR3: CASSQSGTEYYEQYF
J: TRBJ2-7; V: TRBV6-1; size: -; D: -; DNA: TGTGCCAGCAGTGACCCCGGGGGAAGCTCCTACGAGCAGTACTTC; CDR3: CASSDPGGSSYEQYF
J: TRBJ1-1; V: TRBV5-1; size: -; D: -; DNA: TGCGCCAGCAGCGTACAGGACCCCATGAACACTGAAGCTTTCTTT; CDR3: CASSVQDPMNTEAFF
J: TRBJ2-7; V: TRBV5-1; size: -; D: TRBD2; DNA: TGCGCCAGCAGCTTGGGTGGGGTAGCGGGGTCCTACGAGCAGTACTTC; CDR3: CASSLGGVAGSYEQYF
J: TRBJ1-1; V: TRBV3-1/TRBV3-2; size: -; D: TRBD1; DNA: TGTGCCAGCAGCAAACTGACAGGGTCGCTGAACACTGAAGCTTTCTTT; CDR3: CASSKLTGSLNTEAFF
J: TRBJ1-3; V: TRBV18; size: -; D: -; DNA: TGTGCCAGCTCACCCTCCTTTAACACCATATATTTT; CDR3: CASSPSFNTIYF